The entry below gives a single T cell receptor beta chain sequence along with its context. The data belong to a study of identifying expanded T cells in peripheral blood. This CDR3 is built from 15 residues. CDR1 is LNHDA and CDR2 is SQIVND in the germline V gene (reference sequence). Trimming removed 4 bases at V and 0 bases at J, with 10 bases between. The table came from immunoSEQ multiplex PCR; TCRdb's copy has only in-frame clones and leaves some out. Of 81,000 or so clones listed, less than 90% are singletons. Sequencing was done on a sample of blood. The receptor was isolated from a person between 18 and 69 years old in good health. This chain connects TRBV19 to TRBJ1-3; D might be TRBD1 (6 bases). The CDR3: CASSKGGSSGNTIYF. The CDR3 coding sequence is TGTGCCAGTAGTAAGGGGGGGAGCTCTGGAAACACCATATATTTT. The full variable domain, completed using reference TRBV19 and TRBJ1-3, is DGGITQSPKYLFRKEGQNVTLSCEQNLNHDAMYWYRQDPGQGLRLIYYSQIVNDFQKGDIAEGYSVSREKKESFPLTVTSAQKNPTAFYLCASSKGGSSGNTIYFGEGSWLTVV.